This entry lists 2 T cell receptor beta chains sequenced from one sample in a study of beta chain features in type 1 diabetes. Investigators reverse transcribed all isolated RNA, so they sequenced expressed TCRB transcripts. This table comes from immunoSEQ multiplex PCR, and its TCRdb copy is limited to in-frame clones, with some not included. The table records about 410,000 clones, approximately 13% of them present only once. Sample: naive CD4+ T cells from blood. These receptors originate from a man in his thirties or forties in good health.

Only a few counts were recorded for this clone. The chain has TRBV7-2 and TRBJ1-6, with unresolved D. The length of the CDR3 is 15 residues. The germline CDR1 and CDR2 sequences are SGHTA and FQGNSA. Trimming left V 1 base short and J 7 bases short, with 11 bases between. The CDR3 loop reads CASSLGLAENSPLHF. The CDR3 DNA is TGTGCCAGCAGCTTAGGTTTGGCAGAGAATTCACCCCTCCACTTT.

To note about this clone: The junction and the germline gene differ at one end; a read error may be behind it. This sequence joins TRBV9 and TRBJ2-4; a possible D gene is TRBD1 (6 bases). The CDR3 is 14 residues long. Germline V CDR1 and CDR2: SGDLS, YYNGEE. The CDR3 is CANSVGTSKNIQYF. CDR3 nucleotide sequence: TGTGCCAACAGCGTAGGGACAAGTAAAAACATTCAGTACTTC.